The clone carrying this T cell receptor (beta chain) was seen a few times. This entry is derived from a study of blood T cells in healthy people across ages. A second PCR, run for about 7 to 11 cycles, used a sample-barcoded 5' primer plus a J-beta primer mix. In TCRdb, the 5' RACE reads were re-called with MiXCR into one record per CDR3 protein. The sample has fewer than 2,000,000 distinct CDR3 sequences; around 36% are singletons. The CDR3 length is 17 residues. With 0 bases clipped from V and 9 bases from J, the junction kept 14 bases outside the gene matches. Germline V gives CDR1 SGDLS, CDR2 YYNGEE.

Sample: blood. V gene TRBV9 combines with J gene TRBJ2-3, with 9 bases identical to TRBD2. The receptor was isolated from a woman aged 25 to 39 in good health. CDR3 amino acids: CASSVDALAGRGTTQYF. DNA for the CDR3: TGTGCCAGCAGCGTAGATGCCCTAGCGGGGAGGGGGACGACGCAGTATTTT.